This T cell receptor (beta chain) came from a study of blood T cell repertoires in COVID-19 (dated by TCRdb to between 2020 and 2021). About the investigation overall: Samples from collaborators originated in the United States, Italy and Spain and spanned both the acute and convalescent phases of COVID-19. The prospective study material was composed of cDNA or gDNA derived from T cells, B-cell-depleted T cells, or PBMCs. Subjects who had been exposed to COVID-19, were actively infected with it, or had recovered from it provided the deeply sampled blood TCRbeta repertoires that made up the dataset. A freely available public database, intended as a resource for researchers studying the immune response to SARS-CoV-2, is where the repertoires were released. Samples came from the ongoing ImmuneRACE study (first 160 participants) plus 1,254 subjects from 6 global collaborators. Nearly every sample came with metadata listing a de-identified subject ID, COVID-19 status, age in years and sex. Where available, HLA class I and class II types were obtained from metadata supplied by the sample provider rather than from assay-based typing.

Including the terminal cysteine and phenylalanine, the CDR3 comprises 14 residues. Left in the record is the CDR3 DNA by itself, 42 bases read in frame from the first base. V was cut back by 8 bases and J by 3 bases, leaving a gap of 17 bases between them. In the germline V gene, CDR1 corresponds to SNHLY and CDR2 to FYNNEI. Turning to this clone: The antigen it binds to is not known. Base qualities are missing; no much larger clone stands one base away.

TCRbeta CDR3 regions were amplified from genomic DNA using the immunoSEQ Assay, a bias-controlled multiplex PCR. The published analysis was carried out like this. The number of nucleated cells in each sample was estimated by amplification of reference gene primers within the assay. To quantify the absolute abundance of each unique TCRbeta CDR3 rearrangement, sequence reads were collapsed and filtered. For each sample, productive Simpson clonality was calculated as the square root of Simpson's diversity index across productive rearrangements. TCRdb's version of the immuneACCESS table is confined to in-frame rearrangements and falls short of the full clone set. An unresolved V gene accounts for under half of the shortfall where checked; the remainder is of unknown origin. V and J calls and clone size are as listed in that table; D and trimming were resolved from the DNA. The sample table holds about 180,000 clones, of which about 90% were seen once. The top ten hold roughly 8.9% of the sample.

The paper as a whole reports these results and caveats: How much clinical and demographic metadata was included differed by source and by participant, and the metadata was provided uncurated.

Participants in the prospective study were aged roughly 18 to 89 years, lived in 20 to 30 United States geographic areas, and enrolled through a virtual design. To assign participants to cohorts, the prospective study relied on clinical history that participants themselves reported in a screening survey and a study questionnaire. Recovered participants in ImmuneRACE Cohort 3 were defined as having two consecutive negative NP/OP PCR tests, clearance from a healthcare professional, or resolution of symptoms. In the prospective study, mobile phlebotomists collected whole blood, serum and a nasopharyngeal or oropharyngeal swab from each participant. Participants in the prospective study had the option to provide additional blood draws and questionnaires over a roughly 2-month period. Before DNA extraction, blood samples from the prospective study were shipped at room temperature or frozen.

The TCR comes from a woman under 30 who had recovered from COVID-19. The chain was built from TRBV2 and TRBJ2-7; perhaps TRBD1 is the D gene, with 6 bases matching. Material: PBMCs or T cells enriched from blood (not recorded which). The nucleotide sequence reads as follows: TGTGCCAGCTTAGGACAGAGCTGGTACTACGAGCAGTACTTC. Its translation is CASLGQSWYYEQYF.